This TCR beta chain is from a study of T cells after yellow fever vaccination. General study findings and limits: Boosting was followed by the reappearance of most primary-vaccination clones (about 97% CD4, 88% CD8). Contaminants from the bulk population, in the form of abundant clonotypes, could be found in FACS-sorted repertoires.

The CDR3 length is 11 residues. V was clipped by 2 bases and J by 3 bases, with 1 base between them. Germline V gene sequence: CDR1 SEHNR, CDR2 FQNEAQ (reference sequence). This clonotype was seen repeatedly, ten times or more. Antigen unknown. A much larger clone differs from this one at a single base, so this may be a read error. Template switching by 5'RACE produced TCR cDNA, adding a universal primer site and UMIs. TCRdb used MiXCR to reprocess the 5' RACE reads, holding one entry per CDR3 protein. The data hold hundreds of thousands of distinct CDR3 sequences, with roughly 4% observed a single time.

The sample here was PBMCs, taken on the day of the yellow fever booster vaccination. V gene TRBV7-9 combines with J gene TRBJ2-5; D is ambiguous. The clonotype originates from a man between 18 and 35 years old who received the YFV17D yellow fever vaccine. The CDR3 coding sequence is TGTGCCAGCAGCTTAAAAGAGACCCAGTACTTC. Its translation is CASSLKETQYF.